This T cell receptor beta chain was observed in a study of T-cell reconstitution after alpha-beta-depleted transplantation in children. Points from the study as a whole: It was reported that alpha-beta T cells came from several hundred expanded graft clones (about two months after transplant). Newly produced T cells mostly accounted for T-cell counts and diversity one year post-transplant.

The V gene's germline CDR1 is MNHEY and CDR2 SVGEGT. The CDR3 sequence is 13 residues long. V was cut by 5 bases and J by 3 bases, with 7 bases left in between. Unique molecular identifiers were used to barcode this TCRbeta library. TCRdb independently ran MiXCR on the PCR reads; one entry per CDR3 protein. In the table there are approximately 130,000 distinct CDR3 sequences, around 9.8% of which are singletons. Comment on this clonotype: Its antigen is still unknown.

V gene TRBV6-2 or TRBV6-3 combines with J gene TRBJ2-2; D not resolved. This clonotype originated in a girl under three years old who had a stem cell transplant for combined immunodeficiency, so the T cells may come from the graft donor. The sequencing used PBMCs, mostly from graft donor cells, collected 180 days after TCRalphabeta/CD19-depleted stem cell transplant. CDR3 amino acids: CASSRRDTGELFF. CDR3 sequence (DNA): TGTGCCAGCAGTCGCCGGGACACCGGGGAGCTGTTTTTT.